Given below is one TCR beta chain in context. Its antigen is not known. This CDR3 spans 14 amino acids. In germline, CDR1 is MDHEN, CDR2 SYDVKM. Trimming removed 7 bases from V and 3 bases from J, with 13 bases in between. The data derive from a study of T-cell memory formation after mild COVID-19. Study-wide results and limits: Prior to infection, memory already included some responding clones, suggesting cross-reactive memory joined. Mostly located in CM and EM were contracting CD4+ clones, with contracting CD8+ clones located in EMRA.

One entry per CDR3 protein, called by TCRdb with MiXCR from the 5' RACE reads. The sample has 300,000 to 400,000 distinct CDR3 sequences; approximately 15% are singletons. This sequence was found in a man between 18 and 35 years old who had mild COVID-19 (a few samples of this study predate the infection). Cell type and time point are not known. The source material was PBMCs or a T cell subset sorted from them (not recorded which). This rearrangement joins TRBV28 to TRBJ1-5; possibly TRBD1 for D (6 bases). The CDR3 DNA reads as TGTGCCAGCACCCGGGGGCAGAACAATCAGCCCCAGCATTTT. Encoded protein: CASTRGQNNQPQHF. Together with reference TRBV28 and TRBJ1-5, the CDR3 gives the full variable domain: DVKVTQSSRYLVKRTGEKVFLECVQDMDHENMFWYRQDPGLGLRLIYFSYDVKMKEKGDIPEGYSVSREKKERFSLILESASTNQTSMYLCASTRGQNNQPQHFGDGTRLSIL.